Each of the 5 T cell receptor beta chains below was sequenced from the same sample in a study of CD8 T cells in ankylosing spondylitis. Overall study results and limits: Blood of patients with ankylosing spondylitis appeared to be characterized by a TCR beta motif of about eight highly homologous variants.

These receptors' antigens are unknown. TCRdb reprocessed the 5' RACE reads via MiXCR and lists one record per CDR3 protein. The sample yields 450,000 or so distinct CDR3 sequences, roughly a quarter seen once. Input material: blood, either unsorted or a sorted T cell fraction (not recorded which). Receptors were obtained from a male donor with ankylosing spondylitis.

The chain links TRBV27 to TRBJ2-1; 8 nucleotides match TRBD1. Germline V gives CDR1 MNHEY, CDR2 SMNVEV (reference sequence). V was pared by 4 bases and J by 2 bases, with 13 bases of the junction left unmatched. The CDR3 is 18 residues long. In DNA form, the CDR3 reads TGTGCCAGCAGTTCCGGACAGGGCTTGCATTTCGCCTACAATGAGCAGTTCTTC. This encodes CASSSGQGLHFAYNEQFF.

This clonotype was detected only a few times. Here the CDR3 reads CSARDRGRSYNEQFF. The DNA for the CDR3 is TGCAGTGCTAGAGACCGCGGGCGCTCCTACAATGAGCAGTTCTTC. The chain has TRBV20-1 and TRBJ2-1, with D possibly being TRBD2 (5 bases). V was shortened by 0 bases and J by 0 bases, with 9 bases between the two germline ends. The CDR3 is made up of 15 amino acids. Germline V gene data show CDR1 as DFQATT and CDR2 as SNEGSKA (reference sequence).

This clonotype occurred a few times. The V and J genes are TRBV29-1 and TRBJ2-5; 11 bases match TRBD2. In germline, CDR1 is SQVTM, CDR2 ANQGSEA. The CDR3 extends over 15 amino acids. V was clipped by 6 bases and J by 2 bases; unmatched bases: 8. The CDR3: CSVKTSGTGQETQYF. CDR3 coding DNA: TGCAGCGTCAAGACTAGCGGGACAGGGCAAGAGACCCAGTACTTC.

In nucleotides, the CDR3 is TGCAGTGCTAGAGATGTGGGAGGAGAGACCCAGTACTTC. The encoded protein is CSARDVGGETQYF. J is TRBJ2-5 and V is TRBV20-1; possible D gene TRBD2, 6 bases. The V gene's germline CDR1 is DFQATT and CDR2 SNEGSKA (reference sequence). This CDR3 comprises 13 residues. Deletions cut 0 bases from V and 4 bases from J, with 9 bases between.

The chain is built from TRBV20-1 and TRBJ2-1; D is possibly TRBD1 (5 bases). The CDR3 spans 14 residues. V lost 0 bases to trimming and J lost 4 bases, with 10 bases between them. Germline lookup yields CDR1 DFQATT and CDR2 SNEGSKA (reference sequence). CDR3 residues: CSARDGTGYNEQFF. The CDR3 DNA sequence: TGCAGTGCTAGAGACGGTACAGGTTACAATGAGCAGTTCTTC.